This TCR beta chain was found in a study of response to subunit inactivated influenza vaccine. Study conclusions and caveats: Seasonal influenza vaccination, on each occasion, was suggested by the authors to recruit few new T cells.

This clonotype was counted at least ten times. Its antigen remains unidentified. In TCRdb, the RT-PCR reads were re-called with MiXCR into one record per CDR3 protein. The repertoire holds roughly 170,000 distinct CDR3 sequences, roughly 8.7% seen once, with approximately 11% in the top ten. V lost 5 bases to trimming and J lost 6 bases, with 13 bases between them. CDR3 length: 13 residues. CDR1 is MNHNY, CDR2 SVGAGI, per germline (reference sequence). The TCR was taken from a middle-aged man who received an inactivated influenza vaccine. This sample comprised non-naive T cells sorted from PBMCs, obtained on the day of vaccination. V is TRBV6-6 and J is TRBJ1-1, with unresolved D. CDR3 sequence (DNA): TGTGCCAGCAGTCATAACAGTCTGGCTGAAGCTTTCTTT. Translating it yields CASSHNSLAEAFF.